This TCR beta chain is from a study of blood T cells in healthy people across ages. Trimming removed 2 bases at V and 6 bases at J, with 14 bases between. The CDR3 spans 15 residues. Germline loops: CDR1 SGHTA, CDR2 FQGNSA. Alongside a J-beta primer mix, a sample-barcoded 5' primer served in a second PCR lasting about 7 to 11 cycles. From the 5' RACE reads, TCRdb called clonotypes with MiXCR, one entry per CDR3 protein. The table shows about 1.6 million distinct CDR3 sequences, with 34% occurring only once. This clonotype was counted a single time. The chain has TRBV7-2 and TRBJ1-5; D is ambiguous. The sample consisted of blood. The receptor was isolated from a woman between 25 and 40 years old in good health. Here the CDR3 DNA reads TGTGCCAGCAGCTTACTGGCGGGAGGTTTTCAGCCCCAGCATTTT. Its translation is CASSLLAGGFQPQHF.